A selection of T cell receptor beta chains follows, all from one sample in a study of blood T cell repertoires in COVID-19. Repertoires were generated with immunoSEQ multiplex PCR, while TCRdb's copy carries only in-frame clones and drops some. Seen here are more than 35,000 clones, roughly 70% observed once, and the top ten hold 5.5% to 8%. The source material was peripheral blood. The receptor source for this set is a man aged 80 or over with acute or convalescent COVID-19. CDR3s include the opening cysteine and the closing phenylalanine or tryptophan. A D gene is named only where the DNA matches it firmly. Only part of the rows carry a size: once, few, many, or a class if the clone is expanded.

>NA|TRBJ1-2|TRBD1|TRBV11-3
TGTGCCAGCAGCTTGGGACAGGGGTTGAACTATGGCTACACCTTC
CASSLGQGLNYGYTF
>NA|TRBJ1-3|NA|TRBV29-1
TGCAGCGTAACAGATTCCGGAAACACCATATATTTT
CSVTDSGNTIYF
>NA|TRBJ2-7|NA|TRBV5-1
TGCGCCAGCAGTAGGTCCTCGACATCCTACGAGCAGTACTTC
CASSRSSTSYEQYF
>NA|TRBJ1-6|NA|TRBV9
TGTGCCAGCAGCGGCGGGACGAATAATTCACCCCTCCACTTT
CASSGGTNNSPLHF
>NA|TRBJ2-7|NA|TRBV5-1
TGCGCCAGCAGCTTGGAAACGGGGGAAGGTGTCGAGCAGTACTTC
CASSLETGEGVEQYF
>NA|TRBJ2-1|TRBD2|TRBV5-1
TGCGCCAGCAGCGAAGCGGGGGGAATCGACAATGAGCAGTTCTTC
CASSEAGGIDNEQFF
>NA|TRBJ2-1|TRBD2|TRBV11-3
TGTGCCAGCAGCTTAGAAGCGGGGGGCAATGAGCAGTTCTTC
CASSLEAGGNEQFF
>NA|TRBJ2-2|NA|TRBV5-4
TGTGCCAGCAGCTACACAAGGGAGGCCGGGGAGCTGTTTTTT
CASSYTREAGELFF
>few|TRBJ2-5|TRBD2|TRBV6-2/TRBV6-3
TGTGCCAGCAGTCCCGGGACTAGCGCCGGCGAGACCCAGTACTTC
CASSPGTSAGETQYF
>NA|TRBJ2-3|TRBD1|TRBV28
TGTGCCAGCAGTTCTAGTTTTCAGGGGGGCACAGATACGCAGTATTTT
CASSSSFQGGTDTQYF
>NA|TRBJ2-7|TRBD1|TRBV6-1
TGTGCCAGCAGTCCAGCAGGGGGATCCTACGAGCAGTACTTC
CASSPAGGSYEQYF
>few|TRBJ2-1|TRBD2|TRBV4-3
TGCGCCAGCAGCCAAGATGTATTCCGGTCTAGCGGGTTATACAATGAGCAGTTCTTC
CASSQDVFRSSGLYNEQFF
>few|TRBJ1-1|NA|TRBV11-2
TGTGCCAGCAGCTTAGGATTGAACATGAACACTGAAGCTTTCTTT
CASSLGLNMNTEAFF
>NA|TRBJ1-1|NA|TRBV5-1
TGCGCCAGCAGCTTGGGAGTTTCCATCACTGAAGCTTTCTTT
CASSLGVSITEAFF
>NA|TRBJ2-3|TRBD1|TRBV6-2/TRBV6-3
TGTGCCAGCAGTTACGCCGGACAGGGGGCAGATACGCAGTATTTT
CASSYAGQGADTQYF
>NA|TRBJ2-1|NA|TRBV9
TGTGCCAGCAGCGTAGGCGGAACGGTGACCGAGCAGTTCTTC
CASSVGGTVTEQFF